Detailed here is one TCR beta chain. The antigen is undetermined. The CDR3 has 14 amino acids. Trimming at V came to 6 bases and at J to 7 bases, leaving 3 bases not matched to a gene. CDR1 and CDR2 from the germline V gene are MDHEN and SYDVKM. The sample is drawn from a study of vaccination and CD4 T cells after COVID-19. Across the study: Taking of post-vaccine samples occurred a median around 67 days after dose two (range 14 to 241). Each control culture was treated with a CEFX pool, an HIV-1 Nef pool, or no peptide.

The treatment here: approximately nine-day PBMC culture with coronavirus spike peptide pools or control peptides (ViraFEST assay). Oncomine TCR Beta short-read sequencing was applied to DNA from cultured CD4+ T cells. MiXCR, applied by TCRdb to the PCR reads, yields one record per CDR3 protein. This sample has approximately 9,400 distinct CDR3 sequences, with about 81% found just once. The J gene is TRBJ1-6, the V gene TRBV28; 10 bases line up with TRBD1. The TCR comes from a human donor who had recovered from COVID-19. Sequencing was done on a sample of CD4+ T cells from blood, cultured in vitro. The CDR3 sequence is CASSPGQGNSPLHF. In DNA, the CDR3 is TGTGCCAGCAGCCCGGGACAGGGGAATTCACCCCTCCACTTT.